The 2 T cell receptor beta chains given below trace back to one sample, sequenced in a study of cytomegalovirus exposure and HLA in healthy donors. Assay: immunoSEQ multiplex PCR; the TCRdb copy retains only in-frame clones and omits some. The sample lists about 130,000 clones, about nine tenths seen once, with 5.5% to 7% in the top ten. The sequencing input was PBMCs. The receptors derive from a woman aged 25 to 39 in good health and CMV-seropositive.

The rearrangement links TRBV11-2 to TRBJ2-3; 11 nucleotides line up with TRBD2. Per the germline V gene, CDR1 is SGHAT and CDR2 is FQNNGV. The CDR3 runs 16 residues. V was pared by 4 bases and J by 14 bases, with 17 bases of the junction left unmatched. In DNA form, the CDR3 reads TGTGCCAGCAGCTCCCCGGGCCGACTAGCGGGGACCGGGGTGTATTTT. Encoded protein: CASSSPGRLAGTGVYF.

V gene TRBV27 combines with J gene TRBJ2-1, with D possibly TRBD2 on 5 matching bases. V was shortened by 5 bases and J by 3 bases, with 8 bases between the two germline ends. The CDR3 loop spans 13 amino acids. Germline lookup yields CDR1 MNHEY and CDR2 SMNVEV (reference sequence). The CDR3 bases are TGTGCCAGCAGTCCGGGGATCTACAATGAGCAGTTCTTC. Residues: CASSPGIYNEQFF.